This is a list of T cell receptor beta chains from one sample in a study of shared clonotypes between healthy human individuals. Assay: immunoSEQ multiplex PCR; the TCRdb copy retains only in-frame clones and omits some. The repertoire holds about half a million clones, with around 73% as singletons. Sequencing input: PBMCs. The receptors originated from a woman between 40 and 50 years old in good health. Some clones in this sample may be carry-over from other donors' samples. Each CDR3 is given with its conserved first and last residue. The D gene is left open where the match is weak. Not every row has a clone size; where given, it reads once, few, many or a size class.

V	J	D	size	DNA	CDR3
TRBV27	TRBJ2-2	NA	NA	TGTGCCAGCAGTTTCACAAGTGGCACCGGGGAGCTGTTTTTT	CASSFTSGTGELFF
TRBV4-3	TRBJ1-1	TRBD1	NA	TGCGCCAGCAGCCAAGATTTCCAGGGGGCTACTGAAGCTTTCTTT	CASSQDFQGATEAFF
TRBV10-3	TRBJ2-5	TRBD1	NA	TGTGCCAATGGACAGGGGGGTCAAGAGACCCAGTACTTC	CANGQGGQETQYF
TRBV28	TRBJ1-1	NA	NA	TGTGCCAGCAGTGTCAGGGTGCGGAGCACTGAAGCTTTCTTT	CASSVRVRSTEAFF
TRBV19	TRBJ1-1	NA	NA	TGTGCCAGTACCCCGGGAGATCTTGAAGCTTTCTTT	CASTPGDLEAFF
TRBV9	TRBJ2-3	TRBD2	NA	TGTGCCAGCAGCGTAGCGACTAGCGGGAGAGCGACAGATACGCAGTATTTT	CASSVATSGRATDTQYF
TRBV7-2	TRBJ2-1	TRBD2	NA	TGTGCCAGCAGCATCGGGACTAGCGGGGACAATGAGCAGTTCTTC	CASSIGTSGDNEQFF
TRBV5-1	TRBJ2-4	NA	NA	TGCGCCAGCAGCTCCGGACTGAAGGACATTCAGTACTTC	CASSSGLKDIQYF
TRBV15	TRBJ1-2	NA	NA	TGTGCCACCAGCAGGGGTCGGGATGGCTACACCTTC	CATSRGRDGYTF
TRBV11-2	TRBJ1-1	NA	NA	TGTGCCAGCAGCTTAGAGCTGGCTGCCGAAGCTTTCTTT	CASSLELAAEAFF
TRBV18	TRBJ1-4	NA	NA	TGTGCCAGCTCACCCGACGGGGGGGGCGATGAAAAACTGTTTTTT	CASSPDGGGDEKLFF
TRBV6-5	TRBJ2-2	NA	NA	TGTGCCAGCAGTCGAGGGATACGAAACACCGGGGAGCTGTTTTTT	CASSRGIRNTGELFF
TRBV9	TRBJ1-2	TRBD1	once	TGTGCCAGCAGCGTAGCGGCAGGGGGACGCTATGGCTACACCTTC	CASSVAAGGRYGYTF
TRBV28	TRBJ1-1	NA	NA	TGTGCCAGCAGTCGCAGGGCCTTGAACACTGAAGCTTTCTTT	CASSRRALNTEAFF
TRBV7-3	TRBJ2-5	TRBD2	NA	TGTGCCAGCAGCTTAGGACTAGCGGGAGTAAGGGAGACCCAGTACTTC	CASSLGLAGVRETQYF
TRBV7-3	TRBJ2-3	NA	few	TGTGCCAGCAGCTGGGTAGCGACAGATACGCAGTATTTT	CASSWVATDTQYF
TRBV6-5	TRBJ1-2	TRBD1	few	TGTGCCAGCAGTTACGAAGGGACAGATCTATATGGCTACACCTTC	CASSYEGTDLYGYTF
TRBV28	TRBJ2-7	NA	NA	TGTGCCAGCCCGCCGGCAGGAGGCTCTTTCGGGAACGAGCAGTACTTC	CASPPAGGSFGNEQYF
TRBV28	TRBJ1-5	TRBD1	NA	TGTGCCAGCAGTCGAGACAGGGGGTCTGATCAGCCCCAGCATTTT	CASSRDRGSDQPQHF
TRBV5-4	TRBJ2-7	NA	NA	TGTGCCAGCAGCTTGGGTGCTAACGAGCAGTACTTC	CASSLGANEQYF
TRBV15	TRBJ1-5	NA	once	TGTGCCACCAGCAGAGATCGAGGGACACAGCCCCAGCATTTT	CATSRDRGTQPQHF
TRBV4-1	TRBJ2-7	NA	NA	TGCGCCAGCAGCCAAGGACCGACGATCACCTACGAGCAGTACTTC	CASSQGPTITYEQYF
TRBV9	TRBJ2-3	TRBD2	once	TGTGCCAGCAGCGGGCCTAGCGGGAGGGCCGGTAGCACAGATACGCAGTATTTT	CASSGPSGRAGSTDTQYF
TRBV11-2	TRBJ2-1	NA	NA	TGTGCCAGCAGCTTAGCTCCTGTGGGACTTCTCAATGAGCAGTTCTTC	CASSLAPVGLLNEQFF
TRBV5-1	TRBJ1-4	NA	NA	TGCGCCAGCAGCTTGGTGTTGAATGAAAAACTGTTTTTT	CASSLVLNEKLFF
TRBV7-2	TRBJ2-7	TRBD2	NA	TGTGCCAGCAGCTTAAAAGCGGGACAGCAGTACTTC	CASSLKAGQQYF
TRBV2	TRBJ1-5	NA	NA	TGTGCCAGCAGTGGGGGGGAGGGCGAGGCCCAGCATTTT	CASSGGEGEAQHF
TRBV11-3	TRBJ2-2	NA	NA	TGTGCCAGCCGTGGTCGGGAGAACACCGGGGAGCTGTTTTTT	CASRGRENTGELFF
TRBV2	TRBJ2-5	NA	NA	TGTGCCAGCTTTTTTGACTATAACCAAGAGACCCAGTACTTC	CASFFDYNQETQYF
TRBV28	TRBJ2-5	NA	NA	TGTGCCAGCCGGTATGGCAGGGGCCGGTGGGAGACCCAGTACTTC	CASRYGRGRWETQYF
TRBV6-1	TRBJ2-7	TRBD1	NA	TGTGCCAGCAGAGATGGACAGGGAGGAACCTACGAGCAGTACTTC	CASRDGQGGTYEQYF
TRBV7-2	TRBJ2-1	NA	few	TGTGCCAGTGACCCGGGACTGGACAATGAGCAGTTCTTC	CASDPGLDNEQFF
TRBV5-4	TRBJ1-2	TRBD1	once	TGTGCCAGCAGCTTTTCGGACAGGGGGCGTCGTGGCTACACCTTC	CASSFSDRGRRGYTF
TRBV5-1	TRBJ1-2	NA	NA	TGCGCCAGCAGCCTATCCGCCGCCAATAACTATGGCTACACCTTC	CASSLSAANNYGYTF
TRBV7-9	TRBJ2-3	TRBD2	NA	TGTGCCAGCAGCTTGGAAGCGGGAGCGGCAGATACGCAGTATTTT	CASSLEAGAADTQYF
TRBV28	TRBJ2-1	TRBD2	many	TGTGCCAGCAGCCCCGGGACTAGCGAATACAATGAGCAGTTCTTC	CASSPGTSEYNEQFF
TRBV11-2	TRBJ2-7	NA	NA	TGTGCCAGCAGCTTAGGGCTAGGGGAGCAGTACTTC	CASSLGLGEQYF
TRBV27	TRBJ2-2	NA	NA	TGTGCCAGCAGGACTGGGGGGACAGTCACCGGGGAGCTGTTTTTT	CASRTGGTVTGELFF
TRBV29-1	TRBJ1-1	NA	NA	TGCAGCGTTCTGAAGGAGAGACGGAACACTGAAGCTTTCTTT	CSVLKERRNTEAFF
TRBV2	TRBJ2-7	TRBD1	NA	TGTGCCAGCAAAGGGGGCGGCGAGCAGTACTTC	CASKGGGEQYF
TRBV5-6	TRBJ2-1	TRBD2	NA	TGTGCCAGCAGCCCGGGAGGGGGAGGGCCCTACAATGAGCAGTTCTTC	CASSPGGGGPYNEQFF
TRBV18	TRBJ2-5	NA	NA	TGTGCCAGCTCACCCTCCGGGGAGGAGACCCAGTACTTC	CASSPSGEETQYF
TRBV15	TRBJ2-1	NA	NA	TGTGCCACCAGCAGAGATCGATGGTACGGTTACAATGAGCAGTTCTTC	CATSRDRWYGYNEQFF
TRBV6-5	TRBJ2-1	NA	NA	TGTGCCAGCAGAGACCGTAGCTCCTACAATGAGCAGTTCTTC	CASRDRSSYNEQFF
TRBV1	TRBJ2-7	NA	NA	TGCACCAGCACCTCCTACGGCGGGCCGGGCGAGCAGTACTTC	CTSTSYGGPGEQYF
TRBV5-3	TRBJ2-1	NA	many	TGTGCCAGAAGCGGAAGCTCCTACAATGAGCAGTTCTTC	CARSGSSYNEQFF
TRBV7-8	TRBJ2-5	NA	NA	TGTGCCAGCAGCGGACCACTGGGGACCCAGTACTTC	CASSGPLGTQYF
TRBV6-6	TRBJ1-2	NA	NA	TGTGCCAGCAGTTACAAACCGGCAGCCCAATATGGCTACACCTTC	CASSYKPAAQYGYTF
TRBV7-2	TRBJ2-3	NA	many	TGTGCCAGCAGCTGGTTGGGCGGCCCCACAGATACGCAGTATTTT	CASSWLGGPTDTQYF